What follows describes a single TCR beta chain. The antigen is unknown. This sample was included in a study of cytomegalovirus exposure and HLA in healthy donors. Findings and caveats of the study: Presence/absence analyses supposed approximately even sequencing depth among donors. A prior analysis recorded that most TCR beta V segments were productive about 87% or about 30% of the time.

In germline, CDR1 is LNHNV, CDR2 YYDKDF (reference sequence). The CDR3 totals 12 residues. The V gene end was trimmed by 3 bases and the J gene end by 13 bases; junction bases not matched to a gene: 7. The PCR ran on 60 Vbeta and 13 Jbeta primers. Method: immunoSEQ multiplex PCR; TCRdb's copy keeps in-frame clones and lacks some. The table records some 90,000 clones, approximately 68% of them present only once. This chain connects TRBV15 to TRBJ1-1, with 8 positions matching TRBD1. This receptor was obtained from a boy aged 5-17 years in good health and CMV-seropositive. Sequences were obtained from PBMCs. The CDR3 bases are TGTGCCACCAGCAGGGAAGGGACAGGCGGTTTCTTT. This gives the protein CATSREGTGGFF.